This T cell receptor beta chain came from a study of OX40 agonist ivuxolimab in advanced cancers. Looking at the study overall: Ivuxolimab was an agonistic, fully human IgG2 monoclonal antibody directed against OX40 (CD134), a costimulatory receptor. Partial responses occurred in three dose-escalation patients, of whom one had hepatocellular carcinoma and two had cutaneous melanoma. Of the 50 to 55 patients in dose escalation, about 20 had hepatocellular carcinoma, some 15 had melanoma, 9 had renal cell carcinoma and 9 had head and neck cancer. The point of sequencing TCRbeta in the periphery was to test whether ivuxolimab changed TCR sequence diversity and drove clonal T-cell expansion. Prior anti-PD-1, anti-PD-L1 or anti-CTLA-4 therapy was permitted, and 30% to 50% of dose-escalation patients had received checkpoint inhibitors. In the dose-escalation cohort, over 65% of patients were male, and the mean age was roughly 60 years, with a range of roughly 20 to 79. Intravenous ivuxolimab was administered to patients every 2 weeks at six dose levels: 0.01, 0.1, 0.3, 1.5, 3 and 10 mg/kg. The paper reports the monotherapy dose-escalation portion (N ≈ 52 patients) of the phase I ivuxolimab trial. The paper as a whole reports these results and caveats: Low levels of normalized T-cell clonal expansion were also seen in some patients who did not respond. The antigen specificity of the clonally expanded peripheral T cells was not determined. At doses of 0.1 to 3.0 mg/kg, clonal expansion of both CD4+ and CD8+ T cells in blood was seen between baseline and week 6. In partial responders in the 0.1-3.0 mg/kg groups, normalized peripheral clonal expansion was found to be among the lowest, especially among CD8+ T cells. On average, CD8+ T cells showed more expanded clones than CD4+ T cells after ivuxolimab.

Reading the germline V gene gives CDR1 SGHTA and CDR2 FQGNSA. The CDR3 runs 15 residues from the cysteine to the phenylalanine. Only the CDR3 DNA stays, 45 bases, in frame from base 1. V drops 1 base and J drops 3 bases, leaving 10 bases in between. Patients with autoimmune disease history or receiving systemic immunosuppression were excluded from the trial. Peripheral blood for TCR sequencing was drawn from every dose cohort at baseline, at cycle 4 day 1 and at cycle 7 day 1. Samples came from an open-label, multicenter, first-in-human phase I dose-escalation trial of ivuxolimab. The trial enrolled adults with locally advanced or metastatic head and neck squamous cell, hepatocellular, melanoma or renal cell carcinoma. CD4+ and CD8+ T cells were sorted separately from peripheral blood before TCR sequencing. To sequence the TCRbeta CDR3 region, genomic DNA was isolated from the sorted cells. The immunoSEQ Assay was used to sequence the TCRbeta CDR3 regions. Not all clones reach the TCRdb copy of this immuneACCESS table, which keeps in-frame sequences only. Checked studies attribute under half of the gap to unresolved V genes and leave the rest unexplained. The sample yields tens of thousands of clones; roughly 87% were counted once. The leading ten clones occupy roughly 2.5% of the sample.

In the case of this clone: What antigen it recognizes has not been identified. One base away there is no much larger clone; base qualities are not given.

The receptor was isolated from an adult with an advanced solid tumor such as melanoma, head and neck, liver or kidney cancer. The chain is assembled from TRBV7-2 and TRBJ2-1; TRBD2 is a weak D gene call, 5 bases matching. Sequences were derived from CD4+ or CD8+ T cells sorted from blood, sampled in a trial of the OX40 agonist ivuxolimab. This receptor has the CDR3 CASSLVRDRYNEQFF. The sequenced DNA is TGTGCCAGCAGCTTAGTCCGGGATCGCTACAATGAGCAGTTCTTC.